This T cell receptor (beta chain) was captured in a study of blood T cell repertoires in COVID-19. Study details: From the United States, Italy and Spain came samples of acute and convalescent COVID-19. T cells, B-cell-depleted T cells, or PBMCs provided the cDNA or gDNA that served as material.

V lost 2 bases and J lost 8, with 12 bases in between. Germline loops: CDR1 SQVTM, CDR2 ANQGSEA. This CDR3 has 12 residues. Seattle cases were enrolled at active infection and followed longitudinally. Profiling relied on immunoSEQ multiplex PCR, and the TCRdb table lists in-frame clones only, not all of them. The sample has approximately 440,000 clones, around 88% seen once. The sequencing input was peripheral blood. The rearrangement links TRBV29-1 to TRBJ1-1; tentatively, D is TRBD1 (6 bases). The source of this sequence is a woman aged 50 to 65 with COVID-19, enrolled during active disease. CDR3 nucleotide sequence: TGCAGCGTTGAATGGTCAGGGGTAGAAGCTTTCTTT. Its protein product is CSVEWSGVEAFF. The entire variable domain, with the rest obtained from reference TRBV29-1 and TRBJ1-1, is as follows: SAVISQKPSRDICQRGTSLTIQCQVDSQVTMMFWYRQQPGQSLTLIATANQGSEATYESGFVIDKFPISRPNLTFSTLTVSNMSPEDSSIYLCSVEWSGVEAFFGQGTRLTVV.